This T cell receptor (beta chain) comes out of a study of breast tumors, draining lymph nodes, adjacent tissues. TCRdb re-analysed the multiplex PCR reads in MiXCR, keeping a single row per CDR3 protein. The data show some 150,000 distinct CDR3 sequences, about 33% seen once. Findings of the study overall: The lymph node origin of tumor T cells was framed as consistent with a hypothesis, not demonstrated. Tumors had less TCR diversity than lymph nodes, more than nontumor tissue. The data were judged consistent with most tumor T cells coming from lymph node and expanding in tumor.

With respect to this clonotype: Its antigen is currently unknown.

The lymph nodes were axillary draining lymph nodes from breast cancer patients. Source material: axillary lymph node tissue. This sequence was found in a female donor with breast cancer. Some clones in this sample may be carry-over from other donors' samples.

CDR3 nucleotide sequence: TGCGCCATCACGGACAGGGATAATTCACCCCTCCACTTT. Translation: CAITDRDNSPLHF. The chain couples TRBV10-1 to TRBJ1-6, with 8 bases matching TRBD1. The CDR3 runs 13 residues. The V and J ends lost 10 bases and 5 bases, in that order; junction bases with no gene match: 4. Germline V lookup: CDR1 WNHNN, CDR2 SYGVQD (reference sequence).